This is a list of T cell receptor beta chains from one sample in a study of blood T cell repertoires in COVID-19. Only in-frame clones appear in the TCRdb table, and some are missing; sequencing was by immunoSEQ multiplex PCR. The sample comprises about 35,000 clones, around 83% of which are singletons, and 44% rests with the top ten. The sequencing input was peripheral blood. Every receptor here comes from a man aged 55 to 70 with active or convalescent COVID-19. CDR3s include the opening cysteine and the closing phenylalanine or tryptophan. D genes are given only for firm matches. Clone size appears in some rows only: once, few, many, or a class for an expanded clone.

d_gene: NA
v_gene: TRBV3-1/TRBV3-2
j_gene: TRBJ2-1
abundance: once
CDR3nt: TGTGCCAGCAGCCAAGACAGGGTTCTCAATGAGCAGTTCTTC
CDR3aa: CASSQDRVLNEQFF

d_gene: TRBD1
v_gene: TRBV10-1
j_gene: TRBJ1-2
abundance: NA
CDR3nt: TGCGCCAGCAAGGGACAGGACTATGGCTACACCTTC
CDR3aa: CASKGQDYGYTF

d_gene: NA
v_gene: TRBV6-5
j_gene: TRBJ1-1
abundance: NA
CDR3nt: TGTGCCAGCAGGATGGATCCGGGTGGAAACACTGAAGCTTTCTTT
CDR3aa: CASRMDPGGNTEAFF

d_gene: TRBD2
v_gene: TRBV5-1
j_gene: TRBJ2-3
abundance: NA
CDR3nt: TGCGCCAGCAGCTTGAATGCGGGAGGGAGCACAGATACGCAGTATTTT
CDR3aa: CASSLNAGGSTDTQYF

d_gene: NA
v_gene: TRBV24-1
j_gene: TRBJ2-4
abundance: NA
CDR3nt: TGTGCCGCCAGTGATTCCAGGGTCCCAAAAAACATTCAGTACTTC
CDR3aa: CAASDSRVPKNIQYF

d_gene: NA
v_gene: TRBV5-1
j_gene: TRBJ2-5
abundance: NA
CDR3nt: TGCGCCAGCAGCTTGGACGTTCCAGGGCCGGTGGAGACCCAGTACTTC
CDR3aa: CASSLDVPGPVETQYF

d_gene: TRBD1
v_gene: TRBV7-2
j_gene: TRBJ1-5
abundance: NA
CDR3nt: TGTGCCAGCAGCTTGACAGGGGAATCGCTAAGGGGTCAGCCCCAGCATTTT
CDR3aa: CASSLTGESLRGQPQHF

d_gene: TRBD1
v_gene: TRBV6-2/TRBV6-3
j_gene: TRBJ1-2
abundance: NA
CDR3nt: TGTGCCAGCAGCCCGGGACAGGGACCTGGCTACACCTTC
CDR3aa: CASSPGQGPGYTF

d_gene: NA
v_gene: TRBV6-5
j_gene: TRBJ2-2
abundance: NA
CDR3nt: TGTGCCAGCAGCCCCAGGCGGGTGAACACCGGGGAGCTGTTTTTT
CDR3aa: CASSPRRVNTGELFF

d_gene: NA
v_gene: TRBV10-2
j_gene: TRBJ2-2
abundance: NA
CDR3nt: TGCGCCAGCAGTGAGCGACTAGTTGCTGACACCGGGGAGCTGTTTTTT
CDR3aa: CASSERLVADTGELFF

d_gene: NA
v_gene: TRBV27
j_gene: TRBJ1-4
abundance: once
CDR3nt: TGTGCCAGCAGTCCCCGAGGGAGTACTAATGAAAAACTGTTTTTT
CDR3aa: CASSPRGSTNEKLFF

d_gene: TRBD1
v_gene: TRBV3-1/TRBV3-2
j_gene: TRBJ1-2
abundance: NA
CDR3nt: TGTGCCAGCAGCCAGCGGGGACAGGGGGCGGATGGCTACACCTTC
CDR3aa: CASSQRGQGADGYTF

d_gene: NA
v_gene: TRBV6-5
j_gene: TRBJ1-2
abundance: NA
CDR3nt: TGTGCCAGCAGTATAGGGGCGTTTGGCTACACCTTC
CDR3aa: CASSIGAFGYTF

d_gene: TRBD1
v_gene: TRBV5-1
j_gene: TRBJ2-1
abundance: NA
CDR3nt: TGCGCCAGCAGCCCGGACAGGGGTGATGAGCAGTTCTTC
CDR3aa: CASSPDRGDEQFF

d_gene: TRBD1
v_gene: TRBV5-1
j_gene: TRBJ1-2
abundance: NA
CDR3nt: TGCGCCAGCAGCTTGGGAGGGACAGCTAACTATGGCTACACCTTC
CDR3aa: CASSLGGTANYGYTF

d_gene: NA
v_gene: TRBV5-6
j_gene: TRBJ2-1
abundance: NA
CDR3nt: TGTGCCAGCAGCTCACTAGGGGGTGAGCAGTTCTTC
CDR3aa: CASSSLGGEQFF

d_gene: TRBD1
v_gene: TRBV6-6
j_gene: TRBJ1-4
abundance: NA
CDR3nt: TGTGCCAGCAGATTGACAGGGGGCCCTGAAAAACTGTTTTTT
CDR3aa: CASRLTGGPEKLFF

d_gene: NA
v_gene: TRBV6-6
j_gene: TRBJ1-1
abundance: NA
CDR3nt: TGTGCCAGCGGCCCAGGGAAGTTCTTT
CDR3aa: CASGPGKFF

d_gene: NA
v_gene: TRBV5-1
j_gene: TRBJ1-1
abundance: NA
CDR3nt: TGCGCCAGCAGAGAGGGGGTCAGGACTGAAGCTTTCTTT
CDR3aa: CASREGVRTEAFF

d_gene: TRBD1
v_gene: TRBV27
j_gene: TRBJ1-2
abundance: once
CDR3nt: TGTGCCAGCAGACTAGGGACAGGTAGATATGGCTACACCTTC
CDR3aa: CASRLGTGRYGYTF

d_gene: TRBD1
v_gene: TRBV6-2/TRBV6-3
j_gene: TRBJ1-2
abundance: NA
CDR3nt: TGTGCCAGCAGTTCGACAGGGTACGGCTACACCTTC
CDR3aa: CASSSTGYGYTF

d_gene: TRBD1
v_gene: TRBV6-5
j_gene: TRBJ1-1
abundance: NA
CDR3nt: TGTGCCAGCAGCCGACAGGGGGTTCACACTGAAGCTTTCTTT
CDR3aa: CASSRQGVHTEAFF

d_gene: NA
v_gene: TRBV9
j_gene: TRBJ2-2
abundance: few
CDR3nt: TGTGCCAGCAGCGTAGTAGGGGGCACCGGGGAGCTGTTTTTT
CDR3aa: CASSVVGGTGELFF

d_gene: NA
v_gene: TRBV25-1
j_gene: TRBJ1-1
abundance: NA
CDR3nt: TGTGCCAGCAGTGAGCCAGGGAACACTGAAGCTTTCTTT
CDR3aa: CASSEPGNTEAFF

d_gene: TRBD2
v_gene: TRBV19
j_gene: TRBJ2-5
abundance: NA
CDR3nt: TGTGCCAGTAGTATCGGCCCGACTAGCGGGGGGTCGGAGACCCAGTACTTC
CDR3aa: CASSIGPTSGGSETQYF

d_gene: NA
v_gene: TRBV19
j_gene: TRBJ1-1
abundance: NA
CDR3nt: TGTGCCAGTAGTAGGAGACAGGCCCTGAACACTGAAGCTTTCTTT
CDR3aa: CASSRRQALNTEAFF

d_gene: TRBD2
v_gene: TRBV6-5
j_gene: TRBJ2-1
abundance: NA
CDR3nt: TGTGCCAGCAGTATGCGAGCGGGAGCCTCCAATGAGCAGTTCTTC
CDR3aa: CASSMRAGASNEQFF

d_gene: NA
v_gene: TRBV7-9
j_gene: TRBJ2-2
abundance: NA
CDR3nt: TGTGCCAGCAGCTCTATTTTCGGGGAGCTGTTTTTT
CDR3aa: CASSSIFGELFF

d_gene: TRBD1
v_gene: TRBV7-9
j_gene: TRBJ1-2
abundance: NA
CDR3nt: TGTGCCAGCAGCCCTCCGGGACAGGGGAACTATGGCTACACCTTC
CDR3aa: CASSPPGQGNYGYTF

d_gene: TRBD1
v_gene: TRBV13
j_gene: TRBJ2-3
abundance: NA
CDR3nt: TGTGCCAGCGGGGACAGGGAGAGCACAGATACGCAGTATTTT
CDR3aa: CASGDRESTDTQYF

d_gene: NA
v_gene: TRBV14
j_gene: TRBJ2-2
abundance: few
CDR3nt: TGTGCCAGCAGCCTCCGAGGTGGCGGGGAGCTGTTTTTT
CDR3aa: CASSLRGGGELFF

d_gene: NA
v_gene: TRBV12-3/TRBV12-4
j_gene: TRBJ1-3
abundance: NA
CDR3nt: TGTGCCAGCAGCGGTCGGGTGGGAAACACCATATATTTT
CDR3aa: CASSGRVGNTIYF

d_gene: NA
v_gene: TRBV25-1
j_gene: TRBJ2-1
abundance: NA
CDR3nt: TGTGCCAGCAGTTCGCCGACACGGCCAGGAAATGAGCAGTTCTTC
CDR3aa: CASSSPTRPGNEQFF

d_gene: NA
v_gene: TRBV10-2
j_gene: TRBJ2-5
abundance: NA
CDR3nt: TGCGCCACCGCTGGGCCGACAGAGACCCAGTACTTC
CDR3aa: CATAGPTETQYF

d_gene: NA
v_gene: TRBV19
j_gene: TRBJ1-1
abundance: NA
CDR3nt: TGTGCCAGTAGTATAAAAACGGGCACTGAAGCTTTCTTT
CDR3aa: CASSIKTGTEAFF

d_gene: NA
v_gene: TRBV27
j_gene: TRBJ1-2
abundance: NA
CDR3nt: TGTGCCAGCAGCCCAGGGGATAGCTATGGCTACACCTTC
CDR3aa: CASSPGDSYGYTF

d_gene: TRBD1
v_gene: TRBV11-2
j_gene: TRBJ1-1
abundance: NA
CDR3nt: TGTGCCAGCAGCCCTGACAGGGTGAACACTGAAGCTTTCTTT
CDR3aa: CASSPDRVNTEAFF

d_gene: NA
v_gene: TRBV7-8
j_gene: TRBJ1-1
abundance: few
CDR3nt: TGTGCCAGCAGCCCCACTACGATGATGAACACTGAAGCTTTCTTT
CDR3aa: CASSPTTMMNTEAFF

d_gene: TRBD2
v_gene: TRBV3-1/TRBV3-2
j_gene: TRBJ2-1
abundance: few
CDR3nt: TGTGCCAGCAGCCCCTCCCACAGGACTAGCGGGCTCTACAATGAGCAGTTCTTC
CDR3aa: CASSPSHRTSGLYNEQFF

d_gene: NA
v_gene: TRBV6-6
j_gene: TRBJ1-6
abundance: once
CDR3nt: TGTGCCAGCAGTTCTACAGGTTCACCCCTCCACTTT
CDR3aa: CASSSTGSPLHF

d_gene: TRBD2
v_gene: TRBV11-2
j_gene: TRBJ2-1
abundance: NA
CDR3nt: TGTGCCAGCAGCTTACTAACCCTAGCGGGTTACAATGAGCAGTTCTTC
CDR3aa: CASSLLTLAGYNEQFF

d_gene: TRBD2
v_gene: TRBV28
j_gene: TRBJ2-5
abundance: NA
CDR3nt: TGTGCCAGCAGTTTCCCTAGCGGGGGGCCAGAGACCCAGTACTTC
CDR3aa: CASSFPSGGPETQYF

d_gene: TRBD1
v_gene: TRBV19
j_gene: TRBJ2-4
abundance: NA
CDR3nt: TGTGCCAGTAAAAAATTGGGACAGGACAAAAACATTCAGTACTTC
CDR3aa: CASKKLGQDKNIQYF

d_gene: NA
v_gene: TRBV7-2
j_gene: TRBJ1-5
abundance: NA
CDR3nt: TGTGCCAGCAGCCTCAGGGTAGGGGTCGGCAATCAGCCCCAGCATTTT
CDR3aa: CASSLRVGVGNQPQHF

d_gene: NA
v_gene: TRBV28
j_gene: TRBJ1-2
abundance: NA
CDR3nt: TGTGCCAGCAGTTTGCAGCGGTATGGCTACACCTTC
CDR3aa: CASSLQRYGYTF

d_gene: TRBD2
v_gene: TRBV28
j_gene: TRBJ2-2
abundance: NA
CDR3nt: TGTGCCAGCAGATCGGGACTAGCGGGTGTCGGGGAGCTGTTTTTT
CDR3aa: CASRSGLAGVGELFF

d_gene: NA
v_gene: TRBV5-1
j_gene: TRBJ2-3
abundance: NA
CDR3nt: TGCGCCAGCAGCTTGGCCTTTAGCGGAGTTGCGACAGATACGCAGTATTTT
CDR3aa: CASSLAFSGVATDTQYF

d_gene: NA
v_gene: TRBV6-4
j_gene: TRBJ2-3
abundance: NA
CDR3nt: TGTGCCAGCAGTGACCCGGGAGCTCCCACAGATACGCAGTATTTT
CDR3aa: CASSDPGAPTDTQYF

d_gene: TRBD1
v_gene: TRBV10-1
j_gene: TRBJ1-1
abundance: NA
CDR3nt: TGCGCCAGCACCCCTCCAGATGAACAGGGGCAGACTTGGAACACTGAAGCTTTCTTT
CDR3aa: CASTPPDEQGQTWNTEAFF

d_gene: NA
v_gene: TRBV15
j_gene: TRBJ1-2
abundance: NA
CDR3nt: TGTGCCACCAGCAGAGATCTCCTCTATGGCTACACCTTC
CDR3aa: CATSRDLLYGYTF

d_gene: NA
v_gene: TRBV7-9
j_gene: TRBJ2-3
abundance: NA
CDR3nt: TGTGCCAGCAGCTCCTTAGGCCAGGGAAGAGCAGATACGCAGTATTTT
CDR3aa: CASSSLGQGRADTQYF

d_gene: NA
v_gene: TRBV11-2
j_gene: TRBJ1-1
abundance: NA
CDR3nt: TGTGCCAGCAGCTTGGACTTTCCGACTCGGTCGAACACTGAAGCTTTCTTT
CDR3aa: CASSLDFPTRSNTEAFF

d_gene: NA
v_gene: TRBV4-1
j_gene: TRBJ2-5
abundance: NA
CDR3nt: TGCGCCAGCAGCCAAGATGGGGGCTATGAGACCCAGTACTTC
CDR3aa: CASSQDGGYETQYF

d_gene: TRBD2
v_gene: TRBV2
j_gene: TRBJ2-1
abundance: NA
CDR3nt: TGTGCCAGCAGTGAGCTAGCGGGGGCTTACAATGAGCAGTTCTTC
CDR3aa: CASSELAGAYNEQFF

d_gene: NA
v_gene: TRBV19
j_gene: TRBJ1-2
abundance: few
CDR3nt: TGTGCCAGTAGGGGCGCAGAGACACCTAACTATGGCTACACCTTC
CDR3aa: CASRGAETPNYGYTF